This T cell receptor beta chain was retrieved from a study of blood T cell repertoires in COVID-19. CDR3 length: 15 amino acids. CDR1 is LGHDT, CDR2 YNNKEL, per germline (reference sequence). The J segment lost 4 bases and the V segment lost 4 bases, leaving 9 bases of the junction unmatched. Only in-frame clones appear in the TCRdb table, and some are missing; sequencing was by immunoSEQ multiplex PCR. The repertoire includes approximately 310,000 clones, about nine tenths of them detected once, and 5% to 5.5% sits in the top ten. The chain links TRBV3-1 (or the pseudogene TRBV3-2) to TRBJ1-2; 7 bases are a match to TRBD1. This TCR came from a man aged 55-75 years who had recovered from COVID-19. Sequences were obtained from PBMCs or T cells enriched from blood (not recorded which). DNA for the CDR3: TGTGCCAGCAGCCCGACAGGGAATCTGATCTATGGCTACACCTTC. Residues: CASSPTGNLIYGYTF.